Below, one TCR beta chain is given with its context. Its antigen is currently unknown. Germline V CDR1 and CDR2: MNHNS, SASEGT. This CDR3 region has 15 residues. Between the trimmed V and J ends, which lost 5 bases and 4 bases, there was a span of 17 bases. This sample was taken from a study of long-term antiretroviral therapy in people with HIV. Study summary: The oldest specimens predate the 2015 immediate-ART recommendation by about a decade.

Held in samples before DNA extraction were about 0.9-11 million cryopreserved PBMC. Assay version v3.0 of immunoSEQ was used, and it was run at survey level. Sequencing was performed with immunoSEQ multiplex PCR; in TCRdb, only in-frame clones are kept and a portion is missing. The sample comprises about 24,000 clones, about 86% of which are singletons, and approximately 15% rests with the top ten. General study findings and limits: The study found that diversity rose after ART but stayed below transplant donor controls.

This sample comprised unsorted PBMCs, obtained at the start of antiretroviral therapy, before treatment. The chain couples TRBV6-1 to TRBJ1-2; D possibly corresponds to TRBD1 (5 bases). The receptor was isolated from a woman younger than 30 with HIV. The CDR3 nucleotides are TGTGCCAGCAGTCCCCATGGGGGGAGTCTCTATGGCTACACCTTC. Its protein product is CASSPHGGSLYGYTF.